What follows are 2 T cell receptor beta chains derived from one specimen sequenced in a study of cytomegalovirus exposure and HLA in healthy donors. PCR amplification relied on 60 Vbeta primers (plus 13 Jbeta primers). Clones were read by immunoSEQ multiplex PCR, and TCRdb kept only the in-frame ones, dropping some. The sample includes roughly 250,000 clones, almost 85% seen only once; the top ten take approximately 2%. The source material was PBMCs. Source of these receptors: a woman in her 40s in good health and CMV-seropositive.

V gene TRBV19 combines with J gene TRBJ1-5; D is possibly TRBD1 (6 bases). The CDR3 runs 14 residues. V shed 10 bases and J shed 2 bases, with 15 bases lying between them. Germline V gene sequence: CDR1 LNHDA, CDR2 SQIVND (reference sequence). For the CDR3, the DNA is TGTGCCACCACCATTGGGGGCCGCAATCAGCCCCAGCATTTT. Amino acids: CATTIGGRNQPQHF. The variable domain in full, completed from reference TRBV19 and TRBJ1-5, reads DGGITQSPKYLFRKEGQNVTLSCEQNLNHDAMYWYRQDPGQGLRLIYYSQIVNDFQKGDIAEGYSVSREKKESFPLTVTSAQKNPTAFYLCATTIGGRNQPQHFGDGTRLSIL.

This rearrangement joins TRBV15 to TRBJ1-1; D is ambiguous. V was pared by 6 bases and J by 1 base, with 12 bases between. The CDR3 extends over 14 amino acids. CDR1 and CDR2 from the germline V gene are LNHNV and YYDKDF (reference sequence). Here the CDR3 reads CATRSHAGNTEAFF. Here the CDR3 DNA reads TGTGCCACCAGGTCCCACGCGGGGAACACTGAAGCTTTCTTT.